Sequencing of this TCR beta chain was carried out in a study of beta chain features in type 1 diabetes. The study's findings and limits: Researchers could not determine here whether HLA type influences TCRB rearrangement. All four CD4+ subsets from Type 1 diabetes patients carried moderately but significantly shorter TCRB CDR3s.

What was sequenced were expressed TCRB transcripts, since all of the isolated RNA had been reverse transcribed. The table came from immunoSEQ multiplex PCR; TCRdb's copy has only in-frame clones and leaves some out. The repertoire holds around 150,000 clones, 63% seen once, with about 0.089% in the top ten. As concerns this clone: What it binds is not known.

The CDR3 extends over 11 amino acids. Germline V gives CDR1 SGHDT, CDR2 YYEEEE. V lost 2 bases to trimming and J lost 6 bases, with 3 bases between them. The TCR sequence derives from a man aged 25 to 45 with type 1 diabetes. The V gene is TRBV5-6, the J gene TRBJ2-4; D unclear. The material sequenced was naive CD4+ T cells from blood. The CDR3 region is CASSFRNIQYF. CDR3 DNA: TGTGCCAGCAGCTTTCGAAACATTCAGTACTTC.